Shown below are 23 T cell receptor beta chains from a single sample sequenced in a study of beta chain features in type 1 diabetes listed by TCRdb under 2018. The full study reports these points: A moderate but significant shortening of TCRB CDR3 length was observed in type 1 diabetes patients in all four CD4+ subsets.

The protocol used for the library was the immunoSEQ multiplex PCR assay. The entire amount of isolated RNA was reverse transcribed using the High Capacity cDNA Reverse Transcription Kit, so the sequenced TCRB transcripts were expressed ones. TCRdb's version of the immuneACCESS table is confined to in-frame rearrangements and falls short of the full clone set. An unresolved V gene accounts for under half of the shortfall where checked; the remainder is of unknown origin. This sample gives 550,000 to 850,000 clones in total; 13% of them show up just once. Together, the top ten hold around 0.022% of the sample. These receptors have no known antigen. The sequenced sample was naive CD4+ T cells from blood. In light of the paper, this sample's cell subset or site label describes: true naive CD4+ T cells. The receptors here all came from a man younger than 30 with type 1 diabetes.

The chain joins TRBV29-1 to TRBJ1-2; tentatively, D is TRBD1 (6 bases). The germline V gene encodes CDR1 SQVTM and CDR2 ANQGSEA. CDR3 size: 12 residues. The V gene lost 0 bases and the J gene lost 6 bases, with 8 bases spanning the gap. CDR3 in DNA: TGCAGCGTTGAAGATCGACAGGATGGCTACACCTTC. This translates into CSVEDRQDGYTF.

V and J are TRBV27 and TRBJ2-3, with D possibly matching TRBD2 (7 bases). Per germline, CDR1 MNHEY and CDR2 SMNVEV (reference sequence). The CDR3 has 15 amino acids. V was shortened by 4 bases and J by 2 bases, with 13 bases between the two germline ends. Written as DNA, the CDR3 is TGTGCCAGCAGTTCAGTGGGGGGGCCCACAGATACGCAGTATTTT. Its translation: CASSSVGGPTDTQYF.

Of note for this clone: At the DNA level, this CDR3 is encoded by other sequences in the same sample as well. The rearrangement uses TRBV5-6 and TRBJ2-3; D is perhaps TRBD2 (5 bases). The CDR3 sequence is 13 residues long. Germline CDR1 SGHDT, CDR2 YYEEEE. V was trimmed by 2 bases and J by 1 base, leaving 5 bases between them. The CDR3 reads CASSFGGTDTQYF. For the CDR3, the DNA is TGTGCCAGCAGCTTCGGGGGCACAGATACGCAGTATTTT.

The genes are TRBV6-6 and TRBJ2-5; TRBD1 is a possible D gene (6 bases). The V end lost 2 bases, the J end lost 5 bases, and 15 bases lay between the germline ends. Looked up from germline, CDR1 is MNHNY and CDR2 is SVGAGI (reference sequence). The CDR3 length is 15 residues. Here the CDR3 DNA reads TGTGCCAGCAGTTACATCGGACAGCCTGGGGAGACCCAGTACTTC. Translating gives CASSYIGQPGETQYF.

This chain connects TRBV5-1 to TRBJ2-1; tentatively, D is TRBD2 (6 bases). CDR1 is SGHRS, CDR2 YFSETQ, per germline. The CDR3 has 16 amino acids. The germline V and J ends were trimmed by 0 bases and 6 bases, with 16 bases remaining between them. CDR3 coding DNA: TGCGCCAGCAGCTTGGCTGGACTACTCACCGTCAATGAGCAGTTCTTC. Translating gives CASSLAGLLTVNEQFF.

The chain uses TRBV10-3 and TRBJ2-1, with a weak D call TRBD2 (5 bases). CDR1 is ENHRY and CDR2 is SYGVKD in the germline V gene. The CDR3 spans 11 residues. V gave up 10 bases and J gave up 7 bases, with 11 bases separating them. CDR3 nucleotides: TGTGCCAGCGGGCGTGAGAATGAGCAGTTCTTC. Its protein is CASGRENEQFF.

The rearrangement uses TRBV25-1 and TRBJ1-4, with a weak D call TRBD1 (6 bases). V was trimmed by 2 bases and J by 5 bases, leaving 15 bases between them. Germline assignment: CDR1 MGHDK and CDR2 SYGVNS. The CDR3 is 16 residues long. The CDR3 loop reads CASSEPGGGPNEKLFF. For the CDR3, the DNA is TGTGCCAGCAGTGAACCGGGTGGGGGCCCGAATGAAAAACTGTTTTTT.

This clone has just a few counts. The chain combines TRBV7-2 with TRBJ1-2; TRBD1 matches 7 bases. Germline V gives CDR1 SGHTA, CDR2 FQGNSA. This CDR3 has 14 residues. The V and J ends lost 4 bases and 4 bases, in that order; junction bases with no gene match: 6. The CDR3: CASSYGQESYGYTF. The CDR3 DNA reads TGTGCCAGCAGCTACGGACAGGAGTCCTATGGCTACACCTTC.

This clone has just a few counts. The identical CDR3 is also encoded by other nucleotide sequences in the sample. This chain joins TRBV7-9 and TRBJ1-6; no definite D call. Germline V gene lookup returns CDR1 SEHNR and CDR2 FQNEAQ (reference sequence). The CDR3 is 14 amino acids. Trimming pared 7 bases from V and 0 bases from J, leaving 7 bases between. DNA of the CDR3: TGTGCCAGCACCCTCAGCTCCTATAATTCACCCCTCCACTTT. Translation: CASTLSSYNSPLHF.

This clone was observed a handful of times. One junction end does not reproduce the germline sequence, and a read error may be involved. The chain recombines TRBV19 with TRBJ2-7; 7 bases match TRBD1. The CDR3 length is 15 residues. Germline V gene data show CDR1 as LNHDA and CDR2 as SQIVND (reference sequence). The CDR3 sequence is CASSTWDSLSYEQYF. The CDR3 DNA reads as TGTGCCAGCAGTACCTGGGACAGTTTGTCATACGAGCAGTACTTC.

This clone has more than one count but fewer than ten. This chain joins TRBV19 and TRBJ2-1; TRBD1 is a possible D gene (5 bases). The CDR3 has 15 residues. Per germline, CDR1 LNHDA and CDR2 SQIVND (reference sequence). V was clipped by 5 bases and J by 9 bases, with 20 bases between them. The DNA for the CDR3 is TGTGCCAGTAGTGGTCCTCTCGGACGACAGATTGAGCAGTTCTTC. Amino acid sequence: CASSGPLGRQIEQFF.

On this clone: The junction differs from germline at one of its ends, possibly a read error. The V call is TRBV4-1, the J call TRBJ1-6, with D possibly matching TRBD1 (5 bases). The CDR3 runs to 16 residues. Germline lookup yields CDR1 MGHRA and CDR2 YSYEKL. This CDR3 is CVSSQDWYQGNSPLHF. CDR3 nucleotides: TGCGTCAGCAGCCAAGATTGGTACCAGGGAAATTCACCCCTCCACTTT.

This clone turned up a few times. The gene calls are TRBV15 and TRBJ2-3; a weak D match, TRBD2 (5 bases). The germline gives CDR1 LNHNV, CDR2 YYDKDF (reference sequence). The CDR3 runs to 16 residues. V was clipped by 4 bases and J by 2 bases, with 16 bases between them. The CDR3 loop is CATSIHGGPYTDTQYF. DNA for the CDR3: TGTGCCACCAGCATCCACGGAGGACCTTACACAGATACGCAGTATTTT. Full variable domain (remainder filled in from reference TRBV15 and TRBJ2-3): DAMVIQNPRYQVTQFGKPVTLSCSQTLNHNVMYWYQQKSSQAPKLLFHYYDKDFNNEADTPDNFQSRRPNTSFCFLDIRSPGLGDTAMYLCATSIHGGPYTDTQYFGPGTRLTVL.

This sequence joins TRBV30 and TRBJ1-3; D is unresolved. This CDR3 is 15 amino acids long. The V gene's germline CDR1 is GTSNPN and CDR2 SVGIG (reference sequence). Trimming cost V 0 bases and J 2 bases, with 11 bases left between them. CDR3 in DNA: TGTGCCTGGAGTGTACCGGGTCTGGCTGGAAACACCATATATTTT. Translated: CAWSVPGLAGNTIYF.

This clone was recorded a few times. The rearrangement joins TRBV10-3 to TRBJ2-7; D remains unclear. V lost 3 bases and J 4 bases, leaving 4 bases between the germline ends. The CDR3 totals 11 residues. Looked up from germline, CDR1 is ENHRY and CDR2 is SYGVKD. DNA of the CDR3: TGTGCCATCAGTGATCAGTACGAGCAGTACTTC. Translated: CAISDQYEQYF.

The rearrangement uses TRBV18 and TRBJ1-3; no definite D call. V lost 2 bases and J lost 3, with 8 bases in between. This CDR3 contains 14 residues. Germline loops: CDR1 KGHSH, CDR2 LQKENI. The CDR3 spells CASSPELGGNTIYF. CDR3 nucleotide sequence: TGTGCCAGCTCACCAGAATTGGGTGGAAACACCATATATTTT.

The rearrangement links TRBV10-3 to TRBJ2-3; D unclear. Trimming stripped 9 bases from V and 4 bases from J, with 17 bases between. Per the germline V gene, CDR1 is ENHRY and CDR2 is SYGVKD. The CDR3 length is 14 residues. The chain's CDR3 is CAITHTDTADTQYF. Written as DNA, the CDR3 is TGTGCCATAACCCACACCGACACGGCAGATACGCAGTATTTT.

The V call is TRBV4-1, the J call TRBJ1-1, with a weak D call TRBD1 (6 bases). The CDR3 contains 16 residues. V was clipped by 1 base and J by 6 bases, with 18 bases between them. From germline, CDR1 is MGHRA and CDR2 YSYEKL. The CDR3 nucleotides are TGCGCCAGCAGCCAAGGCTCGTGGGTCAGGGGCCCTGAAGCTTTCTTT. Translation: CASSQGSWVRGPEAFF.

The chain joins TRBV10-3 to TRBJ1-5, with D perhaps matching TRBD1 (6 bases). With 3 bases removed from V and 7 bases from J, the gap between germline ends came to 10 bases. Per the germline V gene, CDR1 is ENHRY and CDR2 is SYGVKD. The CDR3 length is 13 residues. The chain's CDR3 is CAISDRGEQPQHF. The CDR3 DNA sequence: TGTGCCATCAGTGATAGGGGGGAACAGCCCCAGCATTTT.

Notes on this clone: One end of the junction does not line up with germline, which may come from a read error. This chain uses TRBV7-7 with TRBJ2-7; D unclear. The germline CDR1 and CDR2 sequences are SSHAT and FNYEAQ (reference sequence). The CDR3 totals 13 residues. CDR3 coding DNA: TGTGCTAGCAGCTTGAAGGGTTCCTACGAGCAGTACTTC. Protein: CASSLKGSYEQYF.

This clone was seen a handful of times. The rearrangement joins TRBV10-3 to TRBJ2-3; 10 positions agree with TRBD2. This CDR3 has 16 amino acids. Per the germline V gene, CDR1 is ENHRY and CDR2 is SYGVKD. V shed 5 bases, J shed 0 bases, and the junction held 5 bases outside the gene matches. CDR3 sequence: CAISLLAGASTDTQYF. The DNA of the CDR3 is TGTGCCATCAGTCTTCTAGCGGGGGCTAGCACAGATACGCAGTATTTT.

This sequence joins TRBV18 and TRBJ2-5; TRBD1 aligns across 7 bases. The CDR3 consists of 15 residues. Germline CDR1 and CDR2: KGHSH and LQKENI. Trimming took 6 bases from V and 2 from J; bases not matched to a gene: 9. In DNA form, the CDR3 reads TGTGCCAGCTCCCGAGCCGGGACAGATCAAGAGACCCAGTACTTC. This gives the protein CASSRAGTDQETQYF.

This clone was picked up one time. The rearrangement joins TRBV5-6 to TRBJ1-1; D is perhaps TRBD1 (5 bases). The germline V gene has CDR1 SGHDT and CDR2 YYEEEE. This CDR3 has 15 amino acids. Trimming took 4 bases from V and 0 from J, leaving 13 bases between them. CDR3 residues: CASSEDSRMNTEAFF. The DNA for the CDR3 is TGTGCCAGCAGCGAAGACAGCCGAATGAACACTGAAGCTTTCTTT.